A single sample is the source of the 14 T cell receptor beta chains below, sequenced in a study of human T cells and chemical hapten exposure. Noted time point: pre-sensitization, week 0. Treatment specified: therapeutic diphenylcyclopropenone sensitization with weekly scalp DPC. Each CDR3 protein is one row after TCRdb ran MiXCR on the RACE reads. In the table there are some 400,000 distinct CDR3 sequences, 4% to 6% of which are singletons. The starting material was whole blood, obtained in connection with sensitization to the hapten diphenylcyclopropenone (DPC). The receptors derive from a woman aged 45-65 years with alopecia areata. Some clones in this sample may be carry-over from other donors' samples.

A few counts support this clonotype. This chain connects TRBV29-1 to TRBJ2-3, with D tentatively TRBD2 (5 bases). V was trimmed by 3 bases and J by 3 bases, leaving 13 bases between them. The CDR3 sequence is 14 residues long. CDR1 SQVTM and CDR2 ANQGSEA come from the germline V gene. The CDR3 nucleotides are TGCAGCGTTGATGCGGGTCGGGGTACAGATACGCAGTATTTT. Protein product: CSVDAGRGTDTQYF.

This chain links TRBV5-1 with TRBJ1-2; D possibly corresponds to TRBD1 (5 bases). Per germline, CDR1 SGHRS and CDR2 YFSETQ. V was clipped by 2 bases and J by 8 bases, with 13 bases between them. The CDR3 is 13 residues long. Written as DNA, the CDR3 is TGCGCCAGCAGCTTTGGAGGGGTAGAGGGCTACACCTTC. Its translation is CASSFGGVEGYTF.

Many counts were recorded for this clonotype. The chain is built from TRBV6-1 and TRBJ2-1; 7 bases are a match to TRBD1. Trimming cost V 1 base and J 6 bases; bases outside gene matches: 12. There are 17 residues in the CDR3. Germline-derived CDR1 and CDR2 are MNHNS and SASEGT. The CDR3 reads CASSEGHYRGFGNEQFF. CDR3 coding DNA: TGTGCCAGCAGTGAAGGACATTACAGGGGCTTCGGCAATGAGCAGTTCTTC.

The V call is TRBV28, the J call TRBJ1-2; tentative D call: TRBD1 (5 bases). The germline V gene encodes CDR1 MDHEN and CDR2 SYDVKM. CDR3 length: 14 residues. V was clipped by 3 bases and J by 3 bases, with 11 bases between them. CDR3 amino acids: CASSFIARDYGYTF. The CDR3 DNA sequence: TGTGCCAGCAGTTTTATCGCCAGGGACTATGGCTACACCTTC.

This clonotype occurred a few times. CDR3 sequence reads: CASSLEGQGDQAFF. CDR3 DNA sequence: TGCGCCAGCAGCTTGGAGGGACAGGGGGACCAAGCTTTCTTT. The chain uses TRBV5-1 and TRBJ1-1; 11 bases agree with TRBD1. With V trimmed by 0 bases and J by 9 bases, 4 bases remained unmatched. The germline gives CDR1 SGHRS, CDR2 YFSETQ. The CDR3 contains 14 residues.

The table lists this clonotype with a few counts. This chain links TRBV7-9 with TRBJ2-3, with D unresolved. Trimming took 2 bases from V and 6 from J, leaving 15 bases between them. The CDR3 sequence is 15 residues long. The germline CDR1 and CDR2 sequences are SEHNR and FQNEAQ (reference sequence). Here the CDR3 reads CASSLPAGQRDTQYF. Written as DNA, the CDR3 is TGTGCCAGCAGCTTACCGGCCGGGCAAAGGGATACGCAGTATTTT.

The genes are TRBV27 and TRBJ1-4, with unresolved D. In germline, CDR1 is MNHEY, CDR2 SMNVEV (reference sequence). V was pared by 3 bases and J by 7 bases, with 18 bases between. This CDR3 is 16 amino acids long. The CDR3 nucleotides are TGTGCCAGCAGTTTTAGGGCTGAACACAGAGCTGAAAAACTGTTTTTT. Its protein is CASSFRAEHRAEKLFF.

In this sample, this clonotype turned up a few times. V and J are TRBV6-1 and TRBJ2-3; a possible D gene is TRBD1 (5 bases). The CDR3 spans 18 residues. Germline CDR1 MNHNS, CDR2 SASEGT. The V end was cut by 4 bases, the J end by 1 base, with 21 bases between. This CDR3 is CASSVPRVRIRGTDTQYF. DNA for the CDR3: TGTGCCAGCAGTGTCCCCCGGGTTCGAATCAGGGGCACAGATACGCAGTATTTT.

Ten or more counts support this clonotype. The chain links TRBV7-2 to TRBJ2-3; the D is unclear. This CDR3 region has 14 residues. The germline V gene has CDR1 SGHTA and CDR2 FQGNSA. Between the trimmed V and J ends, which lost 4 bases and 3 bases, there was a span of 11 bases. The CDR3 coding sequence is TGTGCCAGCAGCTCCTCCCCTACGACAGATACGCAGTATTTT. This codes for CASSSSPTTDTQYF.

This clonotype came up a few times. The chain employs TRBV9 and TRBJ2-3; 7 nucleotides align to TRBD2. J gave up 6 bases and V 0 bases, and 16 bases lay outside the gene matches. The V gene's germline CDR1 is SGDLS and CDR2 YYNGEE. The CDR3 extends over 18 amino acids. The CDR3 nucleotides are TGTGCCAGCAGCGTAGCCGGGAGGATAGGTGTACACACGGATACGCAGTATTTT. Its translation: CASSVAGRIGVHTDTQYF.

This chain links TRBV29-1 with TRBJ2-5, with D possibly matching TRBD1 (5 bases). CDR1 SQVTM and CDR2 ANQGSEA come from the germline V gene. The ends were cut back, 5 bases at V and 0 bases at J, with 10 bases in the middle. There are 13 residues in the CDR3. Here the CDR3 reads CSVNPGNQETQYF. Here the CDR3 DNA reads TGCAGCGTTAACCCAGGGAACCAAGAGACCCAGTACTTC.

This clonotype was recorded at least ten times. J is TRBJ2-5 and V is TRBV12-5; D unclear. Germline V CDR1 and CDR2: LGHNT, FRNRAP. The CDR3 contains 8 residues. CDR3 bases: TGTGCCGGAGAGACCCAGTACTTC. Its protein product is CAGETQYF.

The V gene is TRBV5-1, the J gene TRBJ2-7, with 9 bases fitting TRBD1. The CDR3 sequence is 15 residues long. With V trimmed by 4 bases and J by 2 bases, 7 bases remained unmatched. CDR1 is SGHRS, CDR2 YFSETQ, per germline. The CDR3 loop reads CASSTTGQGTYEQYF. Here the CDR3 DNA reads TGCGCCAGCAGCACGACCGGACAGGGGACCTACGAGCAGTACTTC.

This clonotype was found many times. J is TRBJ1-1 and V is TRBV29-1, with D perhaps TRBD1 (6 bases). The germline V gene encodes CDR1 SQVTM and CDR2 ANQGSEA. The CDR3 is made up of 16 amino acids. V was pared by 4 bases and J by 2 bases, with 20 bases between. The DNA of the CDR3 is TGCAGCGTTGCCCCCGTTCCGGGACACGAAAACACTGAAGCTTTCTTT. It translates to CSVAPVPGHENTEAFF. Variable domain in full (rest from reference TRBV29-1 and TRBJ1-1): SAVISQKPSRDICQRGTSLTIQCQVDSQVTMMFWYRQQPGQSLTLIATANQGSEATYESGFVIDKFPISRPNLTFSTLTVSNMSPEDSSIYLCSVAPVPGHENTEAFFGQGTRLTVV.